The subject of this entry is one T cell receptor beta chain. The length of the CDR3 is 13 residues. Germline CDR1 reads MNHEY; CDR2 reads SVGAGI. Trimming stripped 11 bases from V and 7 bases from J, with 17 bases between. Sequencing used immunoSEQ v3. Assay: immunoSEQ multiplex PCR; the TCRdb copy retains only in-frame clones and omits some. This repertoire shows 10,000 to 15,000 clones, about 61% found once; its top ten account for more than 6.5%. The sample originates from a study of TIL therapy for anti-PD-1-resistant metastatic lung cancer. Across the study: Tumors had a median PD-L1 proportion score of 5% to 6.5%.

Noted time point: pre-treatment sample, taken before nivolumab and TIL therapy. Pleural nodules or supraclavicular lymph nodes made up most of the excised metastases sampled. The TCR comes from a person aged 25 to 80 with non-small cell lung cancer. This sample comprised tumor tissue, obtained at baseline. The V call is TRBV6-5, the J call TRBJ2-2; no clear D. This CDR3 is CAHWALEIGELFF. CDR3 sequence (DNA): TGTGCCCACTGGGCCCTCGAAATCGGGGAGCTGTTTTTT.